Below, 15 T cell receptor beta chains from the same sample are listed, as sequenced in a study of cytotoxic CD8 clonotypes in ibrutinib-treated CLL. The data were produced by immunoSEQ multiplex PCR, yet TCRdb's version contains in-frame clones alone and is incomplete. Of 130,000 or so clones in the sample, 70% to 80% are singletons; the top ten hold 25% to 30%. The specimen comprised PBMCs, sampled after 12 months of ibrutinib treatment. These receptors were taken from a human donor with chronic lymphocytic leukemia.

V gene TRBV27 combines with J gene TRBJ2-3, with 8 bases aligning to TRBD2. V lost 7 bases to trimming and J lost 4 bases; unmatched junction nucleotides: 4. The CDR3 contains 13 residues. The V gene's germline CDR1 is MNHEY and CDR2 SMNVEV (reference sequence). The CDR3, as DNA: TGTGCCAGCAAGGCGGGGGGATCAGATACGCAGTATTTT. Translated, it gives CASKAGGSDTQYF.

V is TRBV28 and J is TRBJ1-6, with D unclear. This CDR3 contains 14 residues. Trimming removed 8 bases at V and 2 bases at J, with 10 bases between. Germline CDR1 MDHEN, CDR2 SYDVKM. CDR3 in DNA: TGTGCCAGCGCGCCGGTCACCTATAATTCACCCCTCCACTTT. This translates into CASAPVTYNSPLHF.

The chain combines TRBV28 with TRBJ1-4; possible D gene TRBD1, 5 bases. The CDR3 runs 15 residues. The V end lost 3 bases, the J end lost 7 bases, and 15 bases lay between the germline ends. The V gene's germline CDR1 is MDHEN and CDR2 SYDVKM. The CDR3 DNA reads TGTGCCAGCAGTTTGTCCGGGGCGGGTGGTGAAAAACTGTTTTTT. It yields the protein CASSLSGAGGEKLFF.

Of note for this clone: A read error is likely here: a far larger clone is one base away. V is TRBV4-2 and J is TRBJ1-4; 8 bases map to TRBD1. CDR3 length: 15 amino acids. Germline loops: CDR1 LGHNA, CDR2 YNFKEQ. J lost 4 bases, V lost 4 bases, and 5 bases had no gene match. The CDR3 sequence is CASSPEDRDNEKLFF. The CDR3 DNA follows: TGTGCCAGCAGCCCAGAGGACAGGGATAATGAAAAACTGTTTTTT.

CDR3 in DNA: TGCGCCAGCAGCTTGCCTGGGCTAGCGGGGATTTCCGGGGAGCTGTTTTTT. As protein: CASSLPGLAGISGELFF. The chain carries TRBV5-1 and TRBJ2-2; 9 bases line up with TRBD2. Germline V CDR1 and CDR2: SGHRS, YFSETQ. J lost 6 bases, V lost 1 base, and 10 bases had no gene match. The CDR3 consists of 17 residues.

This clone was detected once. The chain is built from TRBV7-2 and TRBJ2-7; TRBD2 is a possible D gene (6 bases). CDR1 and CDR2 (germline): SGHTA, FQGNSA. This CDR3 has 14 residues. The V end lost 4 bases, the J end lost 5 bases, and 15 bases lay between the germline ends. CDR3 sequence (DNA): TGTGCCAGCAGCTCCATGGGGGGAATCGACGAGCAGTACTTC. It translates to CASSSMGGIDEQYF. Combining the CDR3 with reference TRBV7-2 and TRBJ2-7 gives the whole variable domain GAGVSQSPSNKVTEKGKDVELRCDPISGHTALYWYRQSLGQGLEFLIYFQGNSAPDKSGLPSDRFSAERTGGSVSTLTIQRTQQEDSAVYLCASSSMGGIDEQYFGPGTRLTVT.

This clone was counted a single time. The chain recombines TRBV7-9 with TRBJ1-2; D ambiguous. With 2 bases removed from V and 8 bases from J, the gap between germline ends came to 21 bases. The CDR3 runs 16 residues. The germline CDR1 and CDR2 sequences are SEHNR and FQNEAQ (reference sequence). CDR3 bases: TGTGCCAGCAGCTTAACGGTGCCGAACTTTATGGGAGGCTACACCTTC. Residues: CASSLTVPNFMGGYTF.

The chain combines TRBV11-2 with TRBJ2-3, with a weak D call TRBD1 (6 bases). With 5 bases removed from V and 2 bases from J, the gap between germline ends came to 11 bases. CDR1 is SGHAT and CDR2 is FQNNGV in the germline V gene. The CDR3 covers 14 residues. CDR3 sequence (DNA): TGTGCCAGCAGCGATGGGGGCTACACAGATACGCAGTATTTT. Residues: CASSDGGYTDTQYF.

The V gene is TRBV30, the J gene TRBJ1-4; no definite D call. The CDR3 is 14 residues long. V was clipped by 6 bases and J by 1 base, with 12 bases between them. Germline assignment: CDR1 GTSNPN and CDR2 SVGIG (reference sequence). The CDR3 here is CACPKIETNEKLFF. The CDR3 DNA is TGTGCCTGCCCGAAAATTGAAACTAATGAAAAACTGTTTTTT.

The V gene is TRBV6-4, the J gene TRBJ2-3; 9 positions agree with TRBD2. After removal of 9 bases from V and 2 bases from J, the junction contained 9 bases not matched to a gene. This CDR3 comprises 15 residues. Germline V CDR1 and CDR2: MRHNA, SNTAGT. The CDR3 region is CASRAGTSPTDTQYF. CDR3 in DNA: TGTGCCAGTAGGGCCGGGACTAGCCCCACAGATACGCAGTATTTT.

CDR3 region: CASSQGVNTEAFF. The CDR3 nucleotides are TGCGCCAGCAGCCAAGGAGTAAACACTGAAGCTTTCTTT. J is TRBJ1-1 and V is TRBV4-1; D remains ambiguous. This CDR3 region has 13 residues. Trimming removed 1 base from V and 2 bases from J, with 5 bases in between. Germline loops: CDR1 MGHRA, CDR2 YSYEKL.

In this sample, this clone turned up a few times. This chain connects TRBV5-1 to TRBJ2-7; possibly TRBD1 for D (6 bases). This CDR3 comprises 15 residues. The V end lost 0 bases, the J end lost 5 bases, and 15 bases lay between the germline ends. Germline V gives CDR1 SGHRS, CDR2 YFSETQ. CDR3 sequence reads: CASSLGPTGLDEQYF. The CDR3 DNA follows: TGCGCCAGCAGCTTGGGGCCGACAGGCTTGGACGAGCAGTACTTC.

The CDR3 reads CASSLDGQGGYTF. The CDR3 DNA sequence: TGTGCCAGCAGCTTAGATGGTCAGGGTGGCTACACCTTC. The rearrangement uses TRBV7-2 and TRBJ1-2, with D possibly matching TRBD1 (5 bases). The CDR3 loop spans 13 amino acids. Germline CDR1 reads SGHTA; CDR2 reads FQGNSA. V was pared by 1 base and J by 7 bases, with 10 bases between.

The gene calls are TRBV11-2 and TRBJ2-1; D possibly corresponds to TRBD2 (6 bases). From germline, CDR1 is SGHAT and CDR2 FQNNGV. This CDR3 region has 14 residues. V lost 4 bases and J lost 6, with 13 bases in between. The CDR3: CASSSGESFNEQFF. The CDR3 coding sequence is TGTGCCAGCAGCTCGGGGGAGAGCTTCAATGAGCAGTTCTTC.

The DNA for the CDR3 is TGTGCCAGTAGTACAACTAGCGGCCTCTGGGGCTACGAGCAGTACTTC. Its translation is CASSTTSGLWGYEQYF. This chain connects TRBV19 to TRBJ2-7; 8 positions match TRBD2. CDR1 is LNHDA, CDR2 SQIVND, per germline (reference sequence). This CDR3 has 16 amino acids. The V segment lost 4 bases and the J segment 3 bases; nucleotides outside the gene matches: 11. Filled out from reference TRBV19 and TRBJ2-7, the complete variable domain reads DGGITQSPKYLFRKEGQNVTLSCEQNLNHDAMYWYRQDPGQGLRLIYYSQIVNDFQKGDIAEGYSVSREKKESFPLTVTSAQKNPTAFYLCASSTTSGLWGYEQYFGPGTRLTVT.